Given below is one TCR beta chain in context. Its antigen has not been determined. Within one base of it there is no much larger clone, and no base qualities were kept. This sample stems from a study of T cell changes during pregnancy in multiple sclerosis (dated 2019 in TCRdb). At the level of the whole study: The study looked at changes in the T cell repertoire across pregnancy in women with multiple sclerosis.

Library construction relied on the immunoSEQ multiplex PCR assay. Here the immuneACCESS table is served through TCRdb, limited to in-frame sequences with V and J called. Missing clones are a known gap in these copies; in checked studies unresolved V genes cover under half, and the rest lacks a known reason. The sample records approximately 80,000 clones, 94% of which are singletons. About 0.99% of the sample is held by the ten biggest clonotypes. This TCR came from a female donor in good health, enrolled as a control in a pregnancy study. The material sequenced was peripheral blood, taken in the second trimester of pregnancy.

The DNA sequence is as follows: TGTGCCAGCAGCTTAGTTTCTTCCTACGAGCAGTACTTC. Translated, it reads CASSLVSSYEQYF. The chain was built from TRBV11-2 and TRBJ2-7; the D gene identity is not certain. A distance of 5 bases separates the germline ends of V and J, which lose 1 base and 1 base respectively. The CDR3, from cysteine to phenylalanine, totals 13 residues. CDR3 DNA only is kept here, 39 bases in frame from base 1. The germline V gene specifies SGHAT as CDR1 and FQNNGV as CDR2.